Listed below are T cell receptor beta chains from one sample, sequenced in a study of breast tumors, draining lymph nodes, adjacent tissues. TCRdb re-derived calls from the multiplex PCR reads in MiXCR, one entry per CDR3 protein. The sample lists approximately 280,000 distinct CDR3 sequences, roughly 31% occurring once. Sequenced sample: axillary lymph node tissue. The receptors originated from a female donor with breast cancer. Some clones in this sample may be carry-over from other donors' samples. The CDR3 runs from the conserved cysteine through the conserved F or W. D genes are given only for firm matches. Expanded clones are given a class, and other clones once, few, many or no size at all.

J gene | D gene | V gene | clone size | CDR3 protein | CDR3 DNA
TRBJ2-1 | NA | TRBV15 | NA | CATSRDSQKHYNEQLF | TGTGCCACCAGCAGAGATTCCCAAAAGCACTACAATGAGCAGCTCTTC
TRBJ1-1 | TRBD1 | TRBV29-1 | many | CSASGGGTEAFF | TGCAGCGCATCAGGGGGCGGCACTGAAGCTTTCTTT
TRBJ1-6 | NA | TRBV2 | NA | CASSDAVGSNSPLHF | TGTGCCAGCAGTGACGCGGTTGGGAGTAATTCACCCCTCCACTTT
TRBJ1-1 | NA | TRBV20-1 | once | CSARPYGGVRTEAFF | TGCAGTGCTAGACCATACGGAGGGGTAAGGACTGAAGCTTTCTTT
TRBJ2-1 | TRBD2 | TRBV19 | NA | CASSTGLAGWSNEQFF | TGTGCCAGTAGTACGGGACTAGCGGGATGGTCCAATGAGCAGTTCTTC
TRBJ2-7 | NA | TRBV29-1 | many | CSVSLTGTYEQYF | TGCAGCGTTTCGCTGACCGGGACCTACGAGCAGTACTTC
TRBJ2-5 | NA | TRBV10-3 | NA | CASKRGPGEETQYF | TGTGCCAGCAAGCGAGGGCCGGGGGAAGAGACCCAGTACTTC
TRBJ2-3 | NA | TRBV29-1 | NA | CSVNPLGAGWRDTQYF | TGCAGCGTTAACCCCCTTGGTGCGGGATGGAGAGATACGCAGTATTTT
TRBJ2-3 | TRBD2 | TRBV20-1 | many | CSASKAGGLVDTQYF | TGCAGTGCTAGTAAAGCGGGAGGTCTCGTAGATACGCAGTATTTT
TRBJ1-1 | NA | TRBV9 | few | CASSATGILDTEAFF | TGTGCCAGCAGCGCGACAGGAATCTTGGACACTGAAGCTTTCTTT
TRBJ1-1 | TRBD1 | TRBV7-9 | NA | CASSIGQGNTEALF | TGTGCCAGCAGCATCGGACAGGGAAACACTGAAGCTTTGTTT
TRBJ1-5 | TRBD1 | TRBV6-4 | many | CASETGGQPQHF | TGTGCCAGCGAGACAGGGGGTCAGCCCCAGCATTTT
TRBJ1-4 | NA | TRBV15 | NA | CATSRDLAGNTIYEKLFF | TGTGCCACCAGCAGAGATCTAGCAGGAAACACCATATATGAAAAACTGTTTTTT
TRBJ2-7 | NA | TRBV7-2 | many | CASSLTGLHGEQYF | TGTGCCAGCAGCTTAACCGGGCTGCACGGCGAGCAGTACTTC
TRBJ1-2 | TRBD1 | TRBV11-1 | NA | CASSEDRGHGYTF | TGTGCCAGCAGCGAAGACAGGGGACATGGCTACACCTTC
TRBJ2-7 | NA | TRBV7-9 | NA | CASTNGGRPTYEQYF | TGTGCCAGCACGAACGGTGGCCGCCCTACGTACGAGCAGTACTTC
TRBJ2-3 | NA | TRBV5-1 | many | CASSSTVSSTDTQYF | TGCGCCAGCAGCTCGACTGTCTCTAGCACAGATACGCAGTATTTT
TRBJ2-3 | TRBD1 | TRBV6-6 | many | CASGDSSTDTQYF | TGTGCCAGCGGGGACAGTTCGACAGATACGCAGTATTTT
TRBJ1-3 | NA | TRBV3-1 | NA | CASSQGGGGNTICF | TGTGCCAGCAGCCAAGGAGGGGGAGGAAACACCATATGTTTT
TRBJ2-5 | NA | TRBV6-6 | NA | CASTHTRLETQYF | TGTGCCAGCACTCACACTAGGTTAGAGACCCAGTACTTC
TRBJ1-1 | TRBD1 | TRBV19 | NA | CASSKTGFTEAFF | TGTGCCAGTAGTAAGACAGGGTTCACTGAAGCTTTCTTT
TRBJ2-7 | TRBD2 | TRBV20-1 | few | CSARGLAGNSEQYF | TGCAGTGCTAGAGGTCTAGCGGGAAACTCCGAGCAGTACTTC
TRBJ2-3 | TRBD1 | TRBV6-6 | NA | CASSHSWDRGDTQYF | TGTGCCAGCAGTCACTCGTGGGACAGGGGAGATACGCAGTATTTT
TRBJ2-7 | NA | TRBV14 | many | CASSPPVSYEQYF | TGTGCCAGCAGCCCCCCGGTTAGTTACGAGCAGTACTTC
TRBJ2-3 | NA | TRBV7-9 | many | CASSLALPPTDTQYF | TGTGCCAGCAGCTTAGCACTTCCCCCCACAGATACGCAGTATTTT
TRBJ2-1 | NA | TRBV24-1 | many | CATSESIEQFF | TGTGCCACCAGTGAGTCCATAGAGCAGTTCTTC
TRBJ2-6 | NA | TRBV2 | NA | CASSSISGGANVLTF | TGTGCCAGCAGTAGCATAAGCGGTGGGGCCAACGTCCTGACTTTC
TRBJ1-2 | NA | TRBV20-1 | many | CSGRVNGYTF | TGCAGTGGCAGGGTGAATGGCTACACCTTC
TRBJ1-3 | TRBD1 | TRBV7-9 | many | CASSPSGTGSGNTIYF | TGTGCCAGCAGCCCGTCCGGGACAGGCTCTGGAAACACCATATATTTT
TRBJ2-2 | NA | TRBV5-4 | many | CASSRGVRTVSTGELFF | TGTGCCAGCAGCCGCGGGGTGAGGACAGTCAGTACCGGGGAGCTGTTTTTT
TRBJ2-1 | NA | TRBV29-1 | many | CSVRKGEGYNEQFF | TGCAGCGTCCGAAAGGGGGAGGGGTACAATGAGCAGTTCTTC
TRBJ1-1 | NA | TRBV10-1 | many | CASSDPNTEAFF | TGCGCCAGCAGTGATCCGAACACTGAAGCTTTCTTT
TRBJ2-5 | TRBD2 | TRBV5-1 | many | CASSLAGSGSTETQYF | TGCGCCAGCAGCTTGGCGGGTAGCGGGAGCACAGAGACCCAGTACTTC
TRBJ2-5 | TRBD2 | TRBV20-1 | NA | CSARGTSGTGQETQYF | TGCAGTGCTAGAGGGACTAGCGGGACGGGTCAAGAGACCCAGTACTTC
TRBJ2-5 | TRBD1 | TRBV13 | NA | CASQTGTGWQETQYF | TGTGCCAGCCAAACCGGGACAGGGTGGCAAGAGACCCAGTACTTC
TRBJ2-1 | NA | TRBV20-1 | many | CSARPNPSDEQFF | TGCAGTGCTAGGCCAAACCCCAGCGATGAGCAGTTCTTC
TRBJ1-2 | NA | TRBV7-8 | NA | CASSARQETNYGYTF | TGTGCCAGCAGTGCTCGACAGGAGACTAACTATGGCTACACCTTC
TRBJ1-5 | TRBD1 | TRBV4-1 | many | CASSQEDRPNQPQHF | TGCGCCAGCAGCCAAGAGGACAGGCCAAATCAGCCCCAGCATTTT
TRBJ1-4 | TRBD1 | TRBV30 | NA | CAWRTTGGEKLFF | TGTGCCTGGAGAACAACAGGGGGTGAAAAACTGTTTTTT
TRBJ2-5 | NA | TRBV5-1 | many | CASSLGGAQGRETQYF | TGCGCCAGCAGCTTGGGGGGGGCGCAGGGTCGGGAGACCCAGTACTTC
TRBJ2-3 | TRBD2 | TRBV6-5 | NA | CASSDRLSGRGTDTQYF | TGTGCCAGCAGTGACCGACTTAGCGGGAGGGGCACAGATACGCAGTATTTT
TRBJ2-6 | NA | TRBV7-9 | NA | CASSLDGLCSGANVLTF | TGTGCCAGCAGCTTAGATGGGCTGTGCTCTGGGGCCAACGTCCTGACTTTC
TRBJ2-3 | TRBD2 | TRBV15 | NA | CATSRDPLSGRADTQYF | TGTGCCACCAGCAGAGATCCCCTTAGCGGGAGGGCAGATACGCAGTATTTT
TRBJ2-2 | NA | TRBV5-1 | many | CASSKSRDGTGELFF | TGCGCCAGCAGCAAGTCCCGGGACGGAACCGGGGAGCTGTTTTTT
TRBJ2-1 | NA | TRBV24-1 | many | CATSDPALVDNEQFF | TGTGCCACCAGTGATCCTGCACTCGTAGATAATGAGCAGTTCTTC
TRBJ2-7 | TRBD2 | TRBV6-6 | many | CASSSEWTSGRSTGSEQYF | TGTGCCAGCAGTTCCGAATGGACTAGCGGGAGATCAACGGGTAGCGAGCAGTACTTC
TRBJ2-6 | NA | TRBV14 | many | CASSLRGEGGANVLTF | TGTGCCAGCAGCCTCAGGGGAGAAGGTGGGGCCAACGTCCTGACTTTC
TRBJ1-3 | NA | TRBV7-2 | NA | CASTYTTRSEGNGQAIYF | TGTGCCAGCACCTATACTACTCGGTCGGAGGGAAACGGGCAAGCCATATATTTT
TRBJ1-2 | NA | TRBV15 | NA | CATSRGQLYGYTF | TGTGCCACCAGCAGAGGACAGCTCTATGGCTACACCTTC
TRBJ1-5 | NA | TRBV12-3/TRBV12-4 | many | CASSLGGRGQNQPQHF | TGTGCCAGCAGTCTCGGTGGGCGGGGGCAGAATCAGCCCCAGCATTTT
TRBJ1-5 | NA | TRBV7-9 | many | CASSLQGLGNQPQHF | TGTGCCAGCAGCTTACAGGGTCTAGGCAATCAGCCCCAGCATTTT